This T cell receptor (beta chain) was obtained from a study of T cell repertoires in cytomegalovirus infection. About the study: Public TCR beta signatures provided an indication of both CMV infection and a matching HLA type.

TCRdb processed the reads anew with MiXCR; each CDR3 protein has one entry. Here the sample spans just under 550,000 distinct CDR3 sequences, 26% being singletons. CDR3 length equals 15 residues. Trimming stripped 2 bases from V and 5 bases from J, with 15 bases between. Worth noting for this clonotype: The antigen is undetermined.

Findings of the study overall: Cumulative public TCR beta family frequency identified carriers of CMV plus the relevant HLA. Within the response measured ex vivo, HLA-C-restricted CMV-specific TCR beta clonotypes were dominant.

Sequencing was done on a sample of PBMCs. The TCR sequence derives from a human donor in good health (CMV status not recorded). Some clones in this sample may be carry-over from other donors' samples. The chain is built from TRBV12-3 or TRBV12-4 and TRBJ1-1, with a tentative D call TRBD1 (6 bases). The CDR3 is CASSLWGGGQTEAFF. CDR3 coding DNA: TGTGCCAGCAGTTTATGGGGCGGGGGGCAAACTGAAGCTTTCTTT.